Below are 15 T cell receptor beta chains sequenced from a single sample in a study of blood T cell repertoires in COVID-19. Assay: immunoSEQ multiplex PCR; the TCRdb copy retains only in-frame clones and omits some. This sample has 77,000 or so clones, with about 85% found just once. The specimen sequenced was peripheral blood. These receptors were obtained from a man at least 80 years old with acute or convalescent COVID-19.

The genes are TRBV28 and TRBJ2-1; D not resolved. The CDR3 has 12 amino acids. The V and J ends lost 5 bases and 13 bases respectively, with 15 bases between them. Germline-derived CDR1 and CDR2 are MDHEN and SYDVKM. The CDR3 is CASSPDSSAQFF. CDR3 sequence (DNA): TGTGCCAGCAGTCCTGACTCCTCGGCCCAGTTCTTC.

This clone has ten or more counts. The chain's CDR3 is CASSLDRGELKPQHF. The CDR3 bases are TGTGCCAGCAGCTTGGACAGGGGCGAGCTTAAGCCCCAGCATTTT. The chain uses TRBV5-4 and TRBJ1-5, with 7 bases that match TRBD1. The CDR3 covers 15 residues. In germline, CDR1 is SGHNT, CDR2 YYREEE (reference sequence). V lost 0 bases, J lost 8 bases, and 8 bases stayed unmatched.

This chain uses TRBV7-2 with TRBJ2-7; no clear D gene. The V end lost 0 bases, the J end lost 0 bases, and 9 bases lay between the germline ends. Germline V gives CDR1 SGHTA, CDR2 FQGNSA. CDR3 length equals 15 residues. The DNA of the CDR3 is TGTGCCAGCAGCTTAGCGTCCGGTACCTCCTACGAGCAGTACTTC. This translates into CASSLASGTSYEQYF.

The rearrangement links TRBV2 to TRBJ2-5; D remains unclear. V was pared by 3 bases and J by 2 bases, with 10 bases between. There are 14 residues in the CDR3. CDR1 is SNHLY and CDR2 is FYNNEI in the germline V gene. The DNA of the CDR3 is TGTGCCAGCAGTGACGGTCGGGTTCAAGAGACCCAGTACTTC. It translates to CASSDGRVQETQYF.

The rearrangement links TRBV19 to TRBJ1-1; D ambiguous. Trimming pared 4 bases from V and 4 bases from J, leaving 10 bases between. The CDR3 is 13 amino acids. CDR1 is LNHDA, CDR2 SQIVND, per germline (reference sequence). The CDR3, as DNA: TGTGCCAGTAGTAATCTAGTGGGCACTGAAGCTTTCTTT. It translates to CASSNLVGTEAFF. Based on the CDR3 plus reference TRBV19 and TRBJ1-1, the full variable domain is DGGITQSPKYLFRKEGQNVTLSCEQNLNHDAMYWYRQDPGQGLRLIYYSQIVNDFQKGDIAEGYSVSREKKESFPLTVTSAQKNPTAFYLCASSNLVGTEAFFGQGTRLTVV.

The chain joins TRBV7-9 to TRBJ2-2, with 7 bases aligning to TRBD1. The CDR3 is 16 residues long. V was clipped by 5 bases and J by 4 bases; unmatched bases: 10. Germline V gene data show CDR1 as SEHNR and CDR2 as FQNEAQ (reference sequence). CDR3 amino acids: CASSAEGARGTGELFF. The CDR3 DNA reads TGTGCCAGCAGCGCAGAGGGGGCGAGGGGCACCGGGGAGCTGTTTTTT.

This chain links TRBV7-2 with TRBJ1-5; 7 nucleotides align to TRBD1. V lost 5 bases, J lost 6 bases, and 4 bases stayed unmatched. CDR1 is SGHTA, CDR2 FQGNSA, per germline. CDR3 length: 13 residues. The chain's CDR3 is CASSRQGGQPQHF. For the CDR3, the DNA is TGTGCCAGCAGCCGACAGGGCGGTCAGCCCCAGCATTTT.

J is TRBJ1-2 and V is TRBV9; unclear D gene. The CDR3 has 12 residues. Trimming took off 0 bases at V and 5 bases at J, with 5 bases between the two ends. Germline assignment: CDR1 SGDLS and CDR2 YYNGEE. CDR3 sequence reads: CASSVDLYGYTF. The DNA for the CDR3 is TGTGCCAGCAGCGTAGATCTATATGGCTACACCTTC. Full variable domain (rest looked up from reference TRBV9 and TRBJ1-2): DSGVTQTPKHLITATGQRVTLRCSPRSGDLSVYWYQQSLDQGLQFLIQYYNGEERAKGNILERFSAQQFPDLHSELNLSSLELGDSALYFCASSVDLYGYTFGSGTRLTVV.

This clone was observed a handful of times. The rearrangement joins TRBV7-2 to TRBJ1-6; D remains ambiguous. CDR1 and CDR2 (germline): SGHTA, FQGNSA. V was shortened by 5 bases and J by 13 bases, with 12 bases between the two germline ends. This CDR3 is 12 amino acids long. The CDR3 region is CASSPHIEPLHF. The DNA of the CDR3 is TGTGCCAGCAGCCCCCATATAGAGCCCCTCCACTTT.

The chain links TRBV28 to TRBJ2-5; D gene unclear. The V and J ends lost 0 bases and 5 bases respectively, with 10 bases between them. Germline V gives CDR1 MDHEN, CDR2 SYDVKM. The CDR3 extends over 14 amino acids. CDR3 coding DNA: TGTGCCAGCAGTTTATGGACAAACTCGGAGACCCAGTACTTC. This sequence encodes CASSLWTNSETQYF.

This sequence joins TRBV19 and TRBJ1-1; the D gene is possibly TRBD1 (5 bases). The CDR3 is made up of 14 amino acids. Germline-derived CDR1 and CDR2 are LNHDA and SQIVND (reference sequence). Trimming stripped 10 bases from V and 0 bases from J, with 15 bases between. The CDR3 bases are TGTGCCACCACTCGCCAGGACATGAACACTGAAGCTTTCTTT. This encodes CATTRQDMNTEAFF.

The V and J genes are TRBV19 and TRBJ2-4, with 12 positions matching TRBD2. This CDR3 has 17 residues. The V gene end was trimmed by 6 bases and the J gene end by 1 base; junction bases not matched to a gene: 7. Germline V gene data show CDR1 as LNHDA and CDR2 as SQIVND (reference sequence). CDR3 region: CASRPGLAGPAKNIQYF. Written as DNA, the CDR3 is TGTGCCAGTAGGCCTGGACTAGCGGGACCGGCCAAAAACATTCAGTACTTC.

This clone was recorded only once. The V call is TRBV7-8, the J call TRBJ2-2; 8 nucleotides agree with TRBD1. Per germline, CDR1 SGHVS and CDR2 FQNEAQ. The CDR3 runs 20 residues. V trimming: 3 bases; J trimming: 6 bases; junction bases outside the gene matches: 21. Here the CDR3 reads CASSFLITGLSQGAAGELFF. The CDR3 DNA reads TGTGCCAGCAGCTTCCTCATAACGGGACTTTCCCAGGGGGCCGCCGGGGAGCTGTTTTTT.

V gene TRBV6-5 combines with J gene TRBJ2-7, with TRBD1 identical over 11 bases. V dropped 6 bases and J dropped 5; count of bases not matched to a gene: 3. CDR3 length: 13 amino acids. Germline CDR1 MNHEY, CDR2 SVGAGI. CDR3 loop: CASSRTGGDEQYF. DNA of the CDR3: TGTGCCAGCAGCAGGACAGGGGGCGACGAGCAGTACTTC.

This clone has only one observation. DNA of the CDR3: TGTGCCAGCAGCTCGACTTCCCAGAGCTCTGGAAACACCATATATTTT. Translation gives CASSSTSQSSGNTIYF. The gene calls are TRBV7-9 and TRBJ1-3; D unclear. The germline V gene encodes CDR1 SEHNR and CDR2 FQNEAQ (reference sequence). This CDR3 is 16 amino acids long. The V and J ends lost 4 bases and 0 bases respectively, with 13 bases between them. The full variable domain, completed using reference TRBV7-9 and TRBJ1-3, is DTGVSQNPRHKITKRGQNVTFRCDPISEHNRLYWYRQTLGQGPEFLTYFQNEAQLEKSRLLSDRFSAERPKGSFSTLEIQRTEQGDSAMYLCASSSTSQSSGNTIYFGEGSWLTVV.